This passage covers 17 T cell receptor beta chains from one sample sequenced in a study of response to subunit inactivated influenza vaccine. TCRdb recomputed calls from the RT-PCR reads with MiXCR, one row per CDR3 protein. Of 500,000 to 600,000 distinct CDR3 sequences listed, 11% are singletons. These data were likewise used in another study, on T cells expressing NK-cell markers. That paper adds: Researchers built TCR beta cDNA using 5'RACE template switching with UMIs.

This sample comprised PBMCs from blood, obtained on the day of vaccination. The origin of the receptors is a man aged 45 to 65 who received an inactivated influenza vaccine.

The rearrangement links TRBV3-1 to TRBJ2-1, with TRBD2 identical over 12 bases. Germline V gene sequence: CDR1 LGHDT, CDR2 YNNKEL (reference sequence). The V and J ends lost 2 bases and 6 bases, in that order; junction bases with no gene match: 8. CDR3 length: 17 residues. Here the CDR3 DNA reads TGTGCCAGCAGCCAACCTTGCGGGACTAGCGGGCGCAATGAGCAGTTCTTC. Translation gives CASSQPCGTSGRNEQFF.

The genes are TRBV15 and TRBJ2-5; possibly TRBD2 for D (5 bases). Germline CDR1 reads LNHNV; CDR2 reads YYDKDF (reference sequence). The CDR3 totals 18 residues. The germline V and J ends were trimmed by 0 bases and 0 bases, with 17 bases remaining between them. DNA of the CDR3: TGTGCCACCAGCAGAGAAAAGTTACGGGGAAGGAACCAAGAGACCCAGTACTTC. The encoded protein is CATSREKLRGRNQETQYF. The whole variable domain, remainder taken from reference TRBV15 and TRBJ2-5, is DAMVIQNPRYQVTQFGKPVTLSCSQTLNHNVMYWYQQKSSQAPKLLFHYYDKDFNNEADTPDNFQSRRPNTSFCFLDIRSPGLGDTAMYLCATSREKLRGRNQETQYFGPGTRLLVL.

The gene calls are TRBV20-1 and TRBJ1-2; weak D call: TRBD1 (5 bases). Germline assignment: CDR1 DFQATT and CDR2 SNEGSKA (reference sequence). V was pared by 7 bases and J by 6 bases, with 18 bases between. This CDR3 comprises 13 residues. The CDR3 sequence is CSVTGGRQNGYTF. The CDR3 coding sequence is TGCAGTGTTACCGGCGGGCGACAGAATGGCTACACCTTC.

The CDR3 DNA sequence: TGCAGTGCTAGAGACGGGACGGTGTTTGACGAGCAGTTCTTC. Translated: CSARDGTVFDEQFF. The chain is built from TRBV20-1 and TRBJ2-1, with D possibly being TRBD1 or TRBD2 (5 bases each). Trimming removed 0 bases from V and 10 bases from J, with 16 bases in between. The CDR3 consists of 14 residues. The germline CDR1 and CDR2 sequences are DFQATT and SNEGSKA (reference sequence).

This rearrangement joins TRBV6-2 or TRBV6-3 to TRBJ2-7; D ambiguous. Trimming removed 6 bases at V and 4 bases at J, with 10 bases between. CDR3 length: 12 residues. In germline, CDR1 is MNHEY, CDR2 SVGEGT. The CDR3 sequence: CASRTRGYEQYF. CDR3 bases: TGTGCCAGCAGGACCCGAGGATACGAGCAGTACTTC.

The chain joins TRBV12-3 or TRBV12-4 to TRBJ1-2; TRBD1 matches 7 bases. V shed 4 bases and J 2 bases; nucleotides not matched to a gene: 4. The CDR3 sequence is 14 residues long. This CDR3 is CASSSTGQNYGYTF. DNA for the CDR3: TGTGCCAGCAGTTCGACAGGGCAAAACTATGGCTACACCTTC.

J is TRBJ2-5 and V is TRBV7-6, with TRBD1 as a possible D gene (5 bases). This CDR3 region has 16 residues. V dropped 1 base and J dropped 5 bases, with 17 bases sitting between them. In germline, CDR1 is SGHVS, CDR2 FNYEAQ. Written as DNA, the CDR3 is TGTGCCAGCAGCTTAGTCCACAGGTCACCCCACGAGACCCAGTACTTC. Residues: CASSLVHRSPHETQYF.

This clonotype was seen a handful of times. The J gene is TRBJ2-3, the V gene TRBV7-2; 10 bases match TRBD1. Germline values: CDR1 SGHTA, CDR2 FQGNSA. With 4 bases clipped from V and 2 bases from J, the junction kept 3 bases outside the gene matches. This CDR3 spans 15 amino acids. CDR3 sequence reads: CASSSGQGDTDTQYF. Here the CDR3 DNA reads TGTGCCAGCAGCTCAGGACAGGGGGACACAGATACGCAGTATTTT.

This clonotype occurred a few times. The chain recombines TRBV6-2 or TRBV6-3 with TRBJ2-5; 8 bases line up with TRBD2. This CDR3 has 15 residues. The ends lost 4 bases at V and 5 bases at J; junction bases unmatched: 9. Germline values: CDR1 MNHEY, CDR2 SVGEGT. The CDR3 DNA reads as TGTGCCAGCAGTTCACAGCGGGAGAGGACGGAGACCCAGTACTTC. It yields the protein CASSSQRERTETQYF.

This clonotype was seen only a few times. This rearrangement joins TRBV20-1 to TRBJ1-2, with 7 bases identical to TRBD1. The trim removed 3 bases at V and 8 bases at J, leaving 12 bases unmatched. The CDR3 covers 14 residues. The germline V gene has CDR1 DFQATT and CDR2 SNEGSKA (reference sequence). CDR3 nucleotides: TGCAGTGCTAGGACTTTAGACAGGGACTTCGGCTACACCTTC. This sequence encodes CSARTLDRDFGYTF.

This clonotype was seen a few times. The V and J genes are TRBV29-1 and TRBJ1-1; D call uncertain. This CDR3 is 12 amino acids long. Trimming took 7 bases from V and 4 from J, leaving 13 bases between them. CDR1 and CDR2 (germline): SQVTM, ANQGSEA. CDR3 DNA sequence: TGCAGCGCTGACTTCTTGAGCACTGAAGCTTTCTTT. Translation: CSADFLSTEAFF.

This clonotype was detected a few times. The CDR3 here is CASSQDRRLYGSSYEQYF. As DNA, the CDR3 is TGCGCCAGCAGCCAAGATCGGCGGTTATACGGTAGCTCCTACGAGCAGTACTTC. V and J are TRBV4-1 and TRBJ2-7; D call uncertain. Germline CDR1 and CDR2: MGHRA and YSYEKL. V was cut by 0 bases and J by 0 bases, with 18 bases left in between. The CDR3 is 18 amino acids.

V is TRBV3-1 and J is TRBJ2-3; 7 bases map to TRBD2. CDR3 length: 16 amino acids. J lost 10 bases, V lost 4 bases, and 17 bases had no gene match. Germline assignment: CDR1 LGHDT and CDR2 YNNKEL (reference sequence). Here the CDR3 reads CASSPPPGPSGMAQYF. The DNA of the CDR3 is TGTGCCAGCAGCCCACCCCCAGGCCCTAGCGGAATGGCGCAGTATTTT.

This chain links TRBV28 with TRBJ2-3; the match to TRBD2 covers 9 bases. V was clipped by 7 bases and J by 4 bases; unmatched bases: 6. The CDR3 is 14 amino acids. In germline, CDR1 is MDHEN, CDR2 SYDVKM. CDR3 nucleotide sequence: TGTGCCAGCATGCGCGGGGGGGCCGCAGATACGCAGTATTTT. Amino acid sequence: CASMRGGAADTQYF. Full variable domain (missing parts from reference TRBV28 and TRBJ2-3): DVKVTQSSRYLVKRTGEKVFLECVQDMDHENMFWYRQDPGLGLRLIYFSYDVKMKEKGDIPEGYSVSREKKERFSLILESASTNQTSMYLCASMRGGAADTQYFGPGTRLTVL.

This clonotype was recorded many times. The chain employs TRBV20-1 and TRBJ2-7; D may be TRBD2 (6 bases). V lost 3 bases and J lost 2, with 17 bases in between. Germline CDR1 reads DFQATT; CDR2 reads SNEGSKA (reference sequence). This CDR3 is built from 15 residues. CDR3 in DNA: TGCAGTGCTAGCCAACGGGAGTCATCGACCTACGAGCAGTACTTC. Its translation is CSASQRESSTYEQYF.

This clonotype was seen a handful of times. The chain recombines TRBV19 with TRBJ1-6; D is unresolved. The CDR3 sequence is 16 residues long. V gave up 4 bases and J gave up 0 bases, with 10 bases separating them. Germline loops: CDR1 LNHDA, CDR2 SQIVND (reference sequence). The CDR3 loop reads CASSTSYSSYNSPLHF. The CDR3 nucleotides read TGTGCCAGTAGTACATCCTATAGCTCCTATAATTCACCCCTCCACTTT.

In this sample, this clonotype turned up a few times. V usage is TRBV20-1 and J usage is TRBJ2-1; D is uncertain. This CDR3 is built from 13 residues. V was shortened by 8 bases and J by 3 bases, with 14 bases between the two germline ends. Germline values: CDR1 DFQATT, CDR2 SNEGSKA (reference sequence). CDR3 coding DNA: TGCAGTATGCACCGGGCTGACTACAATGAGCAGTTCTTC. Protein sequence: CSMHRADYNEQFF.